The source of this T cell receptor (beta chain) is a study of blood T cell repertoires in COVID-19. The wider study: Material from acute and convalescent COVID-19 was sourced from the United States, Italy and Spain.

Original analysis: Quantification of nucleated cells was approximated via reference gene primer amplification. Assay: immunoSEQ multiplex PCR; the TCRdb copy retains only in-frame clones and omits some. V, J and clone size derive from that table, while D and trimming were established from the DNA sequence. The table lists roughly 120,000 clones, about 88% of them singletons, with roughly 8.9% in the top ten. The junction had 4 bases not matched to a gene; V was cut back by 7 bases and J by 1 base. The CDR3 covers 14 residues. Germline CDR1 is SEHNR and CDR2 is FQNEAQ (reference sequence). The clonotype comes from a woman aged 70-85 years who had recovered from COVID-19. Sequenced sample: peripheral blood. The J gene is TRBJ1-1, the V gene TRBV7-9, with 9 nucleotides matching TRBD1. Here the CDR3 reads CASTRQGGNTEAFF. CDR3 sequence (DNA): TGTGCCAGCACCAGACAGGGGGGGAACACTGAAGCTTTCTTT.